This record covers a single T cell receptor (beta chain). Its antigen remains unidentified. TCRdb passed the 5' RACE reads through MiXCR, listing each CDR3 protein once. The data show around 300,000 distinct CDR3 sequences, roughly a fifth seen once. Germline CDR1 SGHTA, CDR2 FQGNSA. With 1 base removed from V and 5 bases from J, the gap between germline ends came to 6 bases. The CDR3 consists of 13 residues. The data were obtained in a study of T-cell memory formation after mild COVID-19. Overall study: Each donor largely had its own TCR clusters.

Notes on the study in general: A subset of responding clones appeared in pre-infection memory, suggesting cross-reactive memory joined. Contracting clones, day 15 to 85, had balanced CD4/CD8, and later expanders favored CD4+. Still unconfirmed is whether the second-wave clones peaking on day 37 recognized SARS-CoV-2.

The chain couples TRBV7-2 to TRBJ2-1; the D is unclear. This TCR came from a man aged 18 to 30 who had mild COVID-19 (a few samples of this study predate the infection). Cell type and time point are not known. The source material was PBMCs or a T cell subset sorted from them (not recorded which). CDR3 sequence reads: CASSLVENNEQFF. Here the CDR3 DNA reads TGTGCCAGCAGCTTAGTGGAGAACAATGAGCAGTTCTTC.